This TCR beta chain was observed in a study of T cell responses to AZD1222 COVID-19 vaccine. Study-wide results and limits: Rises in breadth and depth of Spike-specific TCRs came after two AZD1222 doses. Reports say nearly half of spike-specific TCRs go after unmutated variant regions.

On this clone itself: What it binds is unknown.

Clones were sequenced by immunoSEQ multiplex PCR, and TCRdb holds only the in-frame ones, with some missing. The sample holds 150,000 to 200,000 clones; about 92% are singletons and the top ten take approximately 4%. V lost 2 bases, J lost 4 bases, and 11 bases lay in between. Per the germline V gene, CDR1 is KGHSH and CDR2 is LQKENI. This CDR3 contains 14 residues. The TCR comes from an adult in good health. The chain links TRBV18 to TRBJ1-1; D perhaps matches TRBD1 (5 bases). The specimen was peripheral blood, collected on day 0 of AZD1222 vaccination. The CDR3 here is CASSPTQGGTEAFF. The CDR3 DNA follows: TGTGCCAGCTCACCAACGCAGGGAGGCACTGAAGCTTTCTTT.